This T cell receptor (beta chain) stems from a study of cytomegalovirus exposure and HLA in healthy donors. Whole-study results and caveats: The authors listed approximately 150 TCR beta chains as cytomegalovirus-associated.

TCRdb keeps only in-frame clones here, not all; method: immunoSEQ multiplex PCR. The sample gives 130,000 to 150,000 clones, approximately 86% of which show up once; almost 8% is in the top ten. About this clone: Antigen specificity is unknown.

The receptor comes from a woman younger than 35 in good health and CMV-seropositive. Sequenced input: PBMCs.

The CDR3 DNA sequence: TGTGCCAGCAGTCGGCTGGGGGCTAGCCACAATGAGCAGTTCTTC. This gives the protein CASSRLGASHNEQFF. The chain is built from TRBV6-6 and TRBJ2-1; a weak D match, TRBD1 (6 bases). CDR1 is MNHNY, CDR2 SVGAGI, per germline (reference sequence). Deletions cut 5 bases from V and 5 bases from J, with 16 bases between. The CDR3 has 15 amino acids.